A single sample is the source of the 12 T cell receptor beta chains below, sequenced in a study of blood T cell repertoires in COVID-19. The table came from immunoSEQ multiplex PCR; TCRdb's copy has only in-frame clones and leaves some out. The sample gives about 130,000 clones, about 90% of which show up once; 3.6% is in the top ten. Sample: peripheral blood. Receptor source: a woman aged 55 to 70 with acute or convalescent COVID-19.

This clone was seen a handful of times. The CDR3 nucleotides read TGTGCCAGCAGGCAGCGAAGCTCCTACGAGCAGTACTTC. Protein sequence: CASRQRSSYEQYF. V is TRBV12-3 or TRBV12-4 and J is TRBJ2-7; D not resolved. V lost 6 bases and J lost 0, with 9 bases in between. The CDR3 has 13 residues.

J is TRBJ2-3 and V is TRBV27, with 16 bases lining up with TRBD2. Trimming took 3 bases from V and 4 from J; bases not matched to a gene: 4. Germline V gene data show CDR1 as MNHEY and CDR2 as SMNVEV (reference sequence). The CDR3 runs to 17 residues. The DNA of the CDR3 is TGTGCCAGCAGTTTTGGGACTAGCGGGAGGGTAGCAGATACGCAGTATTTT. Its protein is CASSFGTSGRVADTQYF.

The chain is built from TRBV19 and TRBJ1-1; no clear D gene. The germline V and J ends were trimmed by 4 bases and 0 bases, with 9 bases remaining between them. This CDR3 is 14 amino acids long. Germline CDR1 is LNHDA and CDR2 is SQIVND (reference sequence). In nucleotides, the CDR3 is TGTGCCAGTAGTACCCCGCCTATGAACACTGAAGCTTTCTTT. Residues: CASSTPPMNTEAFF.

The chain has TRBV11-2 and TRBJ2-5; tentative D call: TRBD1 (5 bases). The V gene's germline CDR1 is SGHAT and CDR2 FQNNGV. The CDR3 has 15 amino acids. With 1 base removed from V and 1 base from J, the gap between germline ends came to 10 bases. CDR3 coding DNA: TGTGCCAGCAGCTTAGGACAGCCTCTCCAAGAGACCCAGTACTTC. It codes for CASSLGQPLQETQYF. The variable domain in full, completed from reference TRBV11-2 and TRBJ2-5, reads EAGVAQSPRYKIIEKRQSVAFWCNPISGHATLYWYQQILGQGPKLLIQFQNNGVVDDSQLPKDRFSAERLKGVDSTLKIQPAKLEDSAVYLCASSLGQPLQETQYFGPGTRLLVL.

The V call is TRBV2, the J call TRBJ1-6, with D perhaps TRBD1 (6 bases). Between the trimmed V and J ends, which lost 6 bases and 6 bases, there was a span of 12 bases. Germline V CDR1 and CDR2: SNHLY, FYNNEI. The CDR3 is 14 residues long. The CDR3 DNA follows: TGTGCCAGCAGCCGAACAGGGAGTAATTCACCCCTCCACTTT. Translated, it gives CASSRTGSNSPLHF.

V gene TRBV6-1 combines with J gene TRBJ2-7, with TRBD2 identical over 10 bases. The CDR3 is 14 amino acids. The germline CDR1 and CDR2 sequences are MNHNS and SASEGT. V lost 3 bases, J lost 4 bases, and 3 bases stayed unmatched. Here the CDR3 reads CASSDSGRRYEQYF. The DNA of the CDR3 is TGTGCCAGCAGTGATAGCGGGAGGAGGTACGAGCAGTACTTC.

The J gene is TRBJ2-1, the V gene TRBV19, with 9 bases fitting TRBD1. J gave up 3 bases and V 4 bases, and 4 bases lay outside the gene matches. The CDR3 is 15 amino acids. The V gene's germline CDR1 is LNHDA and CDR2 SQIVND (reference sequence). The CDR3 nucleotides read TGTGCCAGTAGTAGGGGGACAGGGTTCTACAATGAGCAGTTCTTC. Translating it yields CASSRGTGFYNEQFF.

The gene calls are TRBV6-5 and TRBJ2-7; 10 bases line up with TRBD1. The germline CDR1 and CDR2 sequences are MNHEY and SVGAGI. V lost 4 bases, J lost 5 bases, and 8 bases stayed unmatched. The CDR3 covers 15 residues. CDR3 sequence: CASSLTGTGAHEQYV. The CDR3 DNA follows: TGTGCCAGCAGTTTAACCGGGACAGGGGCCCACGAGCAGTACGTC.

The chain joins TRBV2 to TRBJ1-4; maybe TRBD1 (5 bases). Per germline, CDR1 SNHLY and CDR2 FYNNEI. V lost 4 bases, J lost 0 bases, and 9 bases lay in between. The length of the CDR3 is 15 residues. CDR3 protein: CASSGTGTTNEKLFF. CDR3 nucleotides: TGTGCCAGCAGTGGAACAGGAACAACTAATGAAAAACTGTTTTTT.

J is TRBJ2-1 and V is TRBV11-2, with D unresolved. Germline V gene data show CDR1 as SGHAT and CDR2 as FQNNGV. This CDR3 contains 13 residues. Trimming removed 1 base at V and 1 base at J, with 2 bases between. For the CDR3, the DNA is TGTGCCAGCAGCTTAGCGTCCTACAATGAGCAGTTCTTC. Protein sequence: CASSLASYNEQFF.

This rearrangement joins TRBV7-8 to TRBJ2-5; D might be TRBD1 (5 bases). The CDR3 has 13 amino acids. Germline V gives CDR1 SGHVS, CDR2 FQNEAQ. V lost 2 bases to trimming and J lost 6 bases, with 10 bases between them. CDR3 DNA sequence: TGTGCCAGCAGCTTACCAGGGTCGAAGACCCAGTACTTC. It codes for CASSLPGSKTQYF.

V and J are TRBV3-1 (or the pseudogene TRBV3-2) and TRBJ2-3; no clear D. CDR1 is LGHDT and CDR2 is YNNKEL in the germline V gene (reference sequence). This CDR3 region has 13 residues. The V and J ends lost 4 bases and 0 bases respectively, with 5 bases between them. The DNA for the CDR3 is TGTGCCAGCAGCCTTCGTAGCACAGATACGCAGTATTTT. Translated, it gives CASSLRSTDTQYF.